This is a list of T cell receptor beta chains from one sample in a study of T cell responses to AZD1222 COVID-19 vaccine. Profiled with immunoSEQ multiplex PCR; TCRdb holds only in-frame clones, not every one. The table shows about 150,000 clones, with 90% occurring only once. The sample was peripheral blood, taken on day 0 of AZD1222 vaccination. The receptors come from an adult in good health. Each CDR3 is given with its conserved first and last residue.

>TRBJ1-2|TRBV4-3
CASSQDFWTGGLVYGYTF
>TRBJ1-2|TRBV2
CASSRQSYGYTF
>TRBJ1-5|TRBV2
CASSEKTGGFNQPQHF
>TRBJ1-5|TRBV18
CASSFIGASNQPQHF
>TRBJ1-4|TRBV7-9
CASSSTGTATNEKLFF
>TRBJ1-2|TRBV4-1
CASSQVMGAAGYTF
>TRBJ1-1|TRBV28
CASSSLGLQAPEAFF
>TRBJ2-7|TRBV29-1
CSVMTGAYEQYF
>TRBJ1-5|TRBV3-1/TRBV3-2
CASSLSGTGFNQPQHF
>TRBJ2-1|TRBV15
CATSSGTSYNEQFF
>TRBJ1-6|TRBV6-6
CASSPTGENSPLHF
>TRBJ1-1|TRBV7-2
CASSLAWGLMNTEAFF
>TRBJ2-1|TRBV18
CASSQAPNEQFF
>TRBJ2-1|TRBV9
CASQGTSRFSYEQFF
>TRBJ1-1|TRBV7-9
CASQRSWTEAFF
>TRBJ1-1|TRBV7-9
CASSRLDYTEAFF
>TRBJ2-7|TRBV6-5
CASSSPGTGGYEQYF
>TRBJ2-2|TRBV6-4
CASSPGQNTGELFF
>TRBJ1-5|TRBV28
CASRIGQVNQPQHF
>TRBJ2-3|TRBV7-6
CASSLVAGRTDTQYF
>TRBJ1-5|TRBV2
CASKGEGGQPQHF
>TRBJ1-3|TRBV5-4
CASSFGQHSGNTIYF
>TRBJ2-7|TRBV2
CASSQTGTGSSYEQYF
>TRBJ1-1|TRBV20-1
CSARREAFF
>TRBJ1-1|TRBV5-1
CASSYYQGNTEAFF
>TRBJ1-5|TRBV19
CASSTTGEAQPQHF
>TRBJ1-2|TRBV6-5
CASARGSSNGYTF
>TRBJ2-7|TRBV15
CATSGTGFGYEQYF
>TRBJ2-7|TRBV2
CASSDRQGAYEQYF
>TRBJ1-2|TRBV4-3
CASSPQPGFNYGYTF
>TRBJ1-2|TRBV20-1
CSATANYGYTF
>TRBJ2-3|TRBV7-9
CASSLEGTSGSFF